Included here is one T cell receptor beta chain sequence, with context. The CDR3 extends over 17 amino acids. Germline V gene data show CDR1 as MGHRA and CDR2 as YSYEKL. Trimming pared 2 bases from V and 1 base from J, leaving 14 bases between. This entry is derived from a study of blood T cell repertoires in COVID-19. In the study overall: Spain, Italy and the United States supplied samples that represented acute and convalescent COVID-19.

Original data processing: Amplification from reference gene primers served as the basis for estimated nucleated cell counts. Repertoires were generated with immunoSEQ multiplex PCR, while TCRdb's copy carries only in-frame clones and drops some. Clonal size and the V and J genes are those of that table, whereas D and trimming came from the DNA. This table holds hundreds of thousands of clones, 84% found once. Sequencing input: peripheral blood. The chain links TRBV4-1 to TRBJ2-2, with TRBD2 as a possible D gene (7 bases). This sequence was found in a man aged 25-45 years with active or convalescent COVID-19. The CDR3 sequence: CASSQRGEGWNTGELFF. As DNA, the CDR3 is TGCGCCAGCAGCCAAAGGGGGGAGGGATGGAACACCGGGGAGCTGTTTTTT.